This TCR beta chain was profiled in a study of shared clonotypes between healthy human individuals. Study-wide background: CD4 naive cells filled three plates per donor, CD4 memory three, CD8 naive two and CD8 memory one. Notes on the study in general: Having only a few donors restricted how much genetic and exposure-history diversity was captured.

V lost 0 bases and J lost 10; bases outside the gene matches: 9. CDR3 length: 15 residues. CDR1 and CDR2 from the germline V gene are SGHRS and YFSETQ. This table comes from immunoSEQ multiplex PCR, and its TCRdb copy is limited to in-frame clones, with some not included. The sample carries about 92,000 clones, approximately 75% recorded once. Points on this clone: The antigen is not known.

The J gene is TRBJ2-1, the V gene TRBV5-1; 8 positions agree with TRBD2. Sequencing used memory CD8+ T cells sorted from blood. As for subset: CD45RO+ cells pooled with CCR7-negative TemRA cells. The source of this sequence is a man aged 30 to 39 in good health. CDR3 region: CASSLEAGAGVEQFF. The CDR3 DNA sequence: TGCGCCAGCAGCTTGGAGGCCGGAGCGGGAGTCGAGCAGTTCTTC.